This T cell receptor beta chain was sequenced for a study of cytomegalovirus exposure and HLA in healthy donors. V gave up 2 bases and J gave up 4 bases, with 8 bases separating them. Germline V lookup: CDR1 SEHNR, CDR2 FQNEAQ (reference sequence). This CDR3 spans 13 amino acids. Using immunoSEQ multiplex PCR, the repertoire was profiled, and TCRdb retains in-frame clones only, with some absent. This table holds about 130,000 clones, about nine tenths found once. This receptor was identified in a man younger than 45 in good health and CMV-seronegative. Sequenced input: PBMCs. The chain couples TRBV7-9 to TRBJ1-2; D unresolved. The CDR3 DNA is TGTGCCAGCAGCTTACCAGGTCCCTATGGCTACACCTTC. Encoded protein: CASSLPGPYGYTF.